Listed here are 20 T cell receptor beta chains from one sample, sequenced in a study of blood T cell repertoires in COVID-19. Repertoires were generated with immunoSEQ multiplex PCR, while TCRdb's copy carries only in-frame clones and drops some. This table has fewer than 300,000 clones, around nine tenths appearing once. Sequencing used PBMCs or T cells enriched from blood (not recorded which). All receptors come from a young woman who had recovered from COVID-19.

This rearrangement joins TRBV19 to TRBJ2-1, with unresolved D. Trimming took off 3 bases at V and 5 bases at J, with 8 bases between the two ends. CDR1 and CDR2 from the germline V gene are LNHDA and SQIVND (reference sequence). The CDR3 is 13 amino acids. The CDR3 is CASSIGFNNEQFF. Written as DNA, the CDR3 is TGTGCCAGTAGTATCGGGTTTAACAATGAGCAGTTCTTC.

The rearrangement uses TRBV28 and TRBJ1-1, with 7 bases lining up with TRBD1. CDR3 length: 12 residues. V shed 5 bases, J shed 11 bases, and the junction held 8 bases outside the gene matches. Germline lookup yields CDR1 MDHEN and CDR2 SYDVKM. The CDR3 DNA reads TGTGCCAGCAGTCCCCGGAGGGGGCGGGCTTTCTTT. This sequence encodes CASSPRRGRAFF.

The rearrangement links TRBV29-1 to TRBJ1-3; D gene uncertain. With 2 bases removed from V and 8 bases from J, the gap between germline ends came to 10 bases. The germline CDR1 and CDR2 sequences are SQVTM and ANQGSEA. The CDR3 has 12 amino acids. CDR3 nucleotides: TGCAGCGTTGAAACCACCGGGGACACCATATATTTT. Its protein is CSVETTGDTIYF.

The rearrangement links TRBV7-2 to TRBJ2-3; D perhaps matches TRBD2 (5 bases). The length of the CDR3 is 16 residues. Between the trimmed V and J ends, which lost 2 bases and 2 bases, there was a span of 14 bases. Germline CDR1 SGHTA, CDR2 FQGNSA. Here the CDR3 DNA reads TGTGCCAGCAGCTTATTTCGGTTACGGGACACAGATACGCAGTATTTT. Its translation is CASSLFRLRDTDTQYF. The full variable domain, completed using reference TRBV7-2 and TRBJ2-3, is GAGVSQSPSNKVTEKGKDVELRCDPISGHTALYWYRQSLGQGLEFLIYFQGNSAPDKSGLPSDRFSAERTGGSVSTLTIQRTQQEDSAVYLCASSLFRLRDTDTQYFGPGTRLTVL.

The chain is built from TRBV10-3 and TRBJ2-7; D unresolved. Trimming left V 0 bases short and J 6 bases short, with 21 bases between. The germline CDR1 and CDR2 sequences are ENHRY and SYGVKD. The CDR3 has 17 residues. This chain's CDR3 is CAISESRRLFPLCEQYF. CDR3 sequence (DNA): TGTGCCATCAGTGAGTCACGCAGGTTATTCCCTCTGTGCGAGCAGTACTTC.

This clone was seen just once. The chain joins TRBV11-2 to TRBJ2-7, with D unclear. Germline values: CDR1 SGHAT, CDR2 FQNNGV. The CDR3 is 14 amino acids. Trimming cost V 2 bases and J 1 base, with 9 bases left between them. CDR3 amino acids: CASSLYPKSYEQYF. The CDR3 region has the DNA TGTGCCAGCAGCTTATATCCTAAATCCTACGAGCAGTACTTC.

As DNA, the CDR3 is TGTGCCAGCAGCGCCTCTAGCGGGAGCCCATCAATCACAGATACGCAGTATTTT. This encodes CASSASSGSPSITDTQYF. J is TRBJ2-3 and V is TRBV9; 10 nucleotides align to TRBD2. CDR3 length: 18 residues. The V and J ends lost 3 bases and 2 bases, in that order; junction bases with no gene match: 12. Germline values: CDR1 SGDLS, CDR2 YYNGEE. Variable domain in full (rest from reference TRBV9 and TRBJ2-3): DSGVTQTPKHLITATGQRVTLRCSPRSGDLSVYWYQQSLDQGLQFLIQYYNGEERAKGNILERFSAQQFPDLHSELNLSSLELGDSALYFCASSASSGSPSITDTQYFGPGTRLTVL.

The genes are TRBV19 and TRBJ2-7, with D tentatively TRBD2 (5 bases). The CDR3 consists of 12 residues. From germline, CDR1 is LNHDA and CDR2 SQIVND (reference sequence). The ends were cut back, 11 bases at V and 0 bases at J, with 11 bases in the middle. The CDR3 loop is CAAGLSSYEQYF. In DNA form, the CDR3 reads TGTGCCGCCGGACTCAGCTCCTACGAGCAGTACTTC.

The chain carries TRBV30 and TRBJ1-1; D gene uncertain. Germline V gives CDR1 GTSNPN, CDR2 SVGIG (reference sequence). Deletions cut 0 bases from V and 8 bases from J, with 22 bases between. The CDR3 loop spans 16 amino acids. The CDR3 DNA sequence: TGTGCCTGGAGTGTAGCCAATAACAGAGACCCGGGAGAAGCTTTCTTT. Protein: CAWSVANNRDPGEAFF.

The rearrangement uses TRBV7-9 and TRBJ1-1, with D possibly being TRBD1 (6 bases). CDR1 is SEHNR, CDR2 FQNEAQ, per germline (reference sequence). V was trimmed by 11 bases and J by 5 bases, leaving 18 bases between them. This CDR3 is built from 13 residues. The CDR3 region is CASTGGEYTEAFF. The CDR3 DNA sequence: TGTGCCTCGACGGGGGGCGAATATACTGAAGCTTTCTTT. Based on the CDR3 plus reference TRBV7-9 and TRBJ1-1, the full variable domain is DTGVSQNPRHKITKRGQNVTFRCDPISEHNRLYWYRQTLGQGPEFLTYFQNEAQLEKSRLLSDRFSAERPKGSFSTLEIQRTEQGDSAMYLCASTGGEYTEAFFGQGTRLTVV.

This clone occurred a few times. This chain joins TRBV9 and TRBJ2-2, with 14 positions matching TRBD2. Germline V gene data show CDR1 as SGDLS and CDR2 as YYNGEE. The CDR3 has 16 amino acids. Losses at the gene ends were 2 bases for V and 7 bases for J; bases not matched to a gene: 4. The CDR3, as DNA: TGTGCCAGCAGCGTGGGACTAGCGGGAGTCTACGGGGAGCTGTTTTTT. Translating it yields CASSVGLAGVYGELFF.

The chain employs TRBV19 and TRBJ1-1; D remains unclear. Germline V gene sequence: CDR1 LNHDA, CDR2 SQIVND (reference sequence). The germline V and J ends were trimmed by 8 bases and 0 bases, with 10 bases remaining between them. The CDR3 runs 13 residues. For the CDR3, the DNA is TGTGCCAGTGGAGCCTCCATGAACACTGAAGCTTTCTTT. Translated: CASGASMNTEAFF.

V and J are TRBV12-3 or TRBV12-4 and TRBJ2-5; perhaps TRBD1 as D (5 bases). The V end lost 3 bases, the J end lost 7 bases, and 12 bases lay between the germline ends. This CDR3 comprises 13 residues. The CDR3 DNA reads TGTGCCAGCAGTTTGGGGCATTTTTTGACCCAGTACTTC. It translates to CASSLGHFLTQYF.

The chain has TRBV28 and TRBJ2-1, with 10 positions matching TRBD2. Germline trimming cut 3 bases from V and 5 bases from J; bases unmatched to any gene: 7. Germline CDR1 and CDR2: MDHEN and SYDVKM. There are 16 residues in the CDR3. CDR3 region: CASSFSSGGGNNEQFF. CDR3 in DNA: TGTGCCAGCAGTTTTTCTAGCGGGGGCGGAAACAATGAGCAGTTCTTC.

The chain employs TRBV4-1 and TRBJ2-1; 15 nucleotides match TRBD2. J lost 5 bases, V lost 0 bases, and 8 bases had no gene match. The CDR3 totals 19 residues. Per the germline V gene, CDR1 is MGHRA and CDR2 is YSYEKL. CDR3 in amino acids: CASSQDRTSGRVLDNEQFF. The CDR3 DNA reads as TGCGCCAGCAGCCAAGACCGGACTAGCGGGAGGGTATTGGACAATGAGCAGTTCTTC.

The table lists this clone with a few counts. This CDR3 is also generated by other DNA sequences in the sample. The chain recombines TRBV19 with TRBJ2-7, with D unresolved. The CDR3 is 14 amino acids. V was trimmed by 7 bases and J by 1 base, leaving 14 bases between them. CDR1 LNHDA and CDR2 SQIVND come from the germline V gene (reference sequence). The chain's CDR3 is CASKTSGSSYEQYF. In DNA form, the CDR3 reads TGTGCCAGTAAGACTTCCGGGTCATCCTACGAGCAGTACTTC.

The chain combines TRBV20-1 with TRBJ1-1; the D gene is possibly TRBD1 (5 bases). Germline V lookup: CDR1 DFQATT, CDR2 SNEGSKA (reference sequence). The CDR3 runs to 13 residues. V lost 3 bases to trimming and J lost 5 bases, with 13 bases between them. The CDR3 loop is CSASWQGGTEAFF. CDR3 bases: TGCAGTGCTAGTTGGCAGGGAGGGACTGAAGCTTTCTTT.

The gene calls are TRBV28 and TRBJ1-1; 7 nucleotides line up with TRBD1. The CDR3 runs 16 residues. Germline-derived CDR1 and CDR2 are MDHEN and SYDVKM. The junction had 12 bases not matched to a gene; V was cut back by 6 bases and J by 2 bases. This CDR3 is CASRQHPRDRNTEAFF. DNA for the CDR3: TGTGCCAGCAGACAACACCCCCGGGACAGAAACACTGAAGCTTTCTTT.

J is TRBJ2-5 and V is TRBV30; perhaps TRBD2 as D (6 bases). Germline CDR1 GTSNPN, CDR2 SVGIG (reference sequence). V was clipped by 3 bases and J by 4 bases, with 15 bases between them. CDR3 length equals 14 residues. The CDR3, as DNA: TGTGCCTGGAGCATCGGGACTGTGGGAGAGACCCAGTACTTC. Encoded protein: CAWSIGTVGETQYF. Based on the CDR3 plus reference TRBV30 and TRBJ2-5, the full variable domain is SQTIHQWPATLVQPVGSPLSLECTVEGTSNPNLYWYRQAAGRGLQLLFYSVGIGQISSEVPQNLSASRPQDRQFILSSKKLLLSDSGFYLCAWSIGTVGETQYFGPGTRLLVL.

This sequence joins TRBV30 and TRBJ2-5; a weak D match, TRBD2 (5 bases). Between the trimmed V and J ends, which lost 1 base and 1 base, there was a span of 10 bases. This CDR3 has 14 amino acids. CDR1 and CDR2 (germline): GTSNPN, SVGIG (reference sequence). The CDR3 reads CAWSGWSGQETQYF. The CDR3 DNA is TGTGCCTGGAGTGGATGGAGCGGCCAAGAGACCCAGTACTTC.